The clone carrying this T cell receptor beta chain was picked up one time. Original methodology: By means of reference gene primer amplification, nucleated cell counts were estimated. The table came from immunoSEQ multiplex PCR; TCRdb's copy has only in-frame clones and leaves some out. Clonal size and the V and J genes are those of that table, whereas D and trimming came from the DNA. Of 200,000 to 250,000 clones in the sample, roughly 76% are singletons; the top ten hold 6% to 8%. These data are taken from a study of blood T cell repertoires in COVID-19. Looking at the study overall: Both acute and convalescent COVID-19 samples were obtained from the United States, Italy and Spain. PBMCs, B-cell-depleted T cells, or T cells were the source of the cDNA or gDNA that made up the material.

The sample comprised peripheral blood. The TCR sequence derives from a woman of 80 years or more with COVID-19, enrolled during active disease.

The CDR3 nucleotides read TGTGCCAGCAGCCGGACAGGCGGGACCCAGTACTTC. Its protein is CASSRTGGTQYF. The V gene is TRBV3-1 (or the pseudogene TRBV3-2), the J gene TRBJ2-5, with TRBD1 matching 7 bases. Germline V gives CDR1 LGHDT, CDR2 YNNKEL (reference sequence). Unmatched junction bases numbered 3, after V lost 4 bases and J lost 7 bases. This CDR3 region has 12 residues.